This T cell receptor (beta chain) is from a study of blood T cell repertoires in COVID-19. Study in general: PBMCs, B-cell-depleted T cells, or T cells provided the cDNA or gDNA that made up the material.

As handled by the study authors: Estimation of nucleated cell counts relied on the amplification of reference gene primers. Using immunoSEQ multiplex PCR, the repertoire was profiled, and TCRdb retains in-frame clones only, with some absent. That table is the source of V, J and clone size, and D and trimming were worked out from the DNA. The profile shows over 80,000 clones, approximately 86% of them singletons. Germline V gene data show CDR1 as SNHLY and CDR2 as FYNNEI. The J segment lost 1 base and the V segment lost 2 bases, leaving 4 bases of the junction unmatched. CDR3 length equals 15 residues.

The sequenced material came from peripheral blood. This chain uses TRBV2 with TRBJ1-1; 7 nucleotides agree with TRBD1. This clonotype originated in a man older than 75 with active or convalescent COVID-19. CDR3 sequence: CASSESGTANTEAFF. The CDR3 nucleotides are TGTGCCAGCAGTGAATCCGGGACAGCGAACACTGAAGCTTTCTTT.